The text below deals with one TCR beta chain. Its antigen remains unknown. PCR involved 60 Vbeta and 13 Jbeta primers. Assay: immunoSEQ multiplex PCR; the TCRdb copy retains only in-frame clones and omits some. Here the sample spans about 130,000 clones, around 76% being singletons. The source of the sample is a study of cytomegalovirus exposure and HLA in healthy donors. Study-wide points: In vitro data verified a few CMV-associated chains as specific for CMV antigens.

The CDR3 is 14 amino acids. J was trimmed by 1 base and V by 5 bases; bases with no gene match: 5. The V gene's germline CDR1 is MNHEY and CDR2 SMNVEV (reference sequence). Sequencing was performed on PBMCs. This chain joins TRBV27 and TRBJ2-7; 7 nucleotides line up with TRBD1. The sequence came from a male donor in good health and CMV-seronegative. CDR3 protein: CASSPRDSSYEQYF. In DNA form, the CDR3 reads TGTGCCAGCAGTCCCCGGGACAGTTCCTACGAGCAGTACTTC.